This T cell receptor beta chain was sequenced in a study of blood T cell repertoires in COVID-19. Study-level background: From T cells, B-cell-depleted T cells, or PBMCs came the material, which was cDNA or gDNA.

The method was immunoSEQ multiplex PCR; TCRdb's version includes in-frame clones alone and lacks a portion of them. The sample has approximately 250,000 clones; approximately 86% are singletons. The CDR3 runs to 12 residues. Trimming shortened V by 3 bases and J by 6 bases, and 8 bases separated the two germline ends. CDR1 and CDR2 from the germline V gene are LGHDT and YNNKEL (reference sequence). The receptor was isolated from a man aged 40-49 years with active or convalescent COVID-19. What was sequenced was peripheral blood. This chain connects TRBV3-1 (or the pseudogene TRBV3-2) to TRBJ1-1, with a tentative D call TRBD1 (5 bases). For the CDR3, the DNA is TGTGCCAGCAGCCATCCAGGGTCTGAAGCTTTCTTT. As protein: CASSHPGSEAFF.